This paragraph covers one T cell receptor beta chain sequence. The antigen is undetermined. A junction end diverges from the germline sequence, so it may reflect a read error. RNA was extracted from bulk tissue without any cell sorting. The data stem from a study of tumor and adjacent non-tumor tissue in lung cancer. This CDR3 contains 14 residues. The germline CDR1 and CDR2 sequences are MNHEY and SVGEGT. Study results and limitations: Tumor tissue had significantly higher TCR diversity than normal lung.

The library came from three nested PCR rounds adapted from ARM-PCR protocols. TCRdb re-called the multiplex PCR reads with MiXCR, one entry per CDR3 protein. The profile covers approximately 76,000 distinct CDR3 sequences, with under 70% appearing a single time and approximately 12% taken by the ten largest. The rearrangement joins TRBV6-2 or TRBV6-3 to TRBJ2-4; no definite D call. The receptor comes from a woman aged 70-85 years with non-small cell lung cancer. The sample taken for sequencing was lung tumor tissue. CDR3 nucleotide sequence: TGTGCAAGCAGTTACGGGCTGGGAATAAACATTCAGTACTTC. Protein sequence: CASSYGLGINIQYF.